This T cell receptor beta chain emerged from a study of blood T cell repertoires in COVID-19 (dated by TCRdb to 2020 to 2021). The study in broad terms: Samples from collaborators originated in the United States, Italy and Spain and spanned both the acute and convalescent phases of COVID-19. Where HLA class I and class II types were available, the types were taken from metadata supplied by the sample provider, not from assay-based typing. Nearly every sample came with metadata listing a de-identified subject ID, COVID-19 status, age in years and sex. The prospective study material was composed of cDNA or gDNA derived from T cells, B-cell-depleted T cells, or PBMCs. Samples came from the ongoing ImmuneRACE study (first 160 participants) plus 1,254 subjects from 6 global collaborators. Subjects who had been exposed to COVID-19, were actively infected with it, or had recovered from it provided the deeply sampled blood TCRbeta repertoires that made up the dataset. A freely available public database, intended as a resource for researchers studying the immune response to SARS-CoV-2, is where the repertoires were released.

TCRbeta CDR3 regions were amplified from genomic DNA using the immunoSEQ Assay, a bias-controlled multiplex PCR. On the authors' methods: Nucleated cell counts per sample were estimated from amplification of reference gene primers within the assay. Sequence reads were collapsed and filtered to measure the absolute abundance of every unique TCRbeta CDR3 rearrangement. For each sample, productive Simpson clonality was calculated as the square root of Simpson's diversity index across productive rearrangements. Sourced from immuneACCESS, this table was stored by TCRdb with only in-frame sequences that have V and J called. A share of the clones is absent; for the studies checked, an unresolved V gene accounts for under half, and the remainder has no known explanation. V, J and clone size derive from that table, while D and trimming were established from the DNA sequence. For this sample the table gives around 200,000 clones, of which less than 85% were detected only once. Clones ranked in the top ten supply 18% of the sample.

Concerning this clone: Its recognized antigen is unknown. Base qualities are missing; no much larger clone stands one base away.

Enrolling through a virtual design, the prospective study's participants ranged in age from roughly 18 to 100 years and lived across 24 United States geographic areas. Cohort assignment in the prospective study relied on participant-reported clinical history from a screening survey and a study questionnaire. Recovered participants in ImmuneRACE Cohort 3 were defined as having two consecutive negative NP/OP PCR tests, clearance from a healthcare professional, or resolution of symptoms. In the prospective study, mobile phlebotomists collected whole blood, serum and a nasopharyngeal or oropharyngeal swab from each participant. Additional blood draws and questionnaires over an approximately two-month period could optionally be provided by prospective study participants. Before DNA extraction, blood samples from the prospective study were shipped at room temperature or frozen. Germline trimming: 2 bases from V, 6 bases from J; junction bases outside gene matches: 6. Per the germline V gene, SGHVS is the CDR1 and FNYEAQ is the CDR2. The CDR3 holds 15 amino acids from the cysteine to the phenylalanine. Only the CDR3 portion is preserved as DNA: 45 bases, with reading frame beginning at the first base.

Broad study findings and their caveats: The amount of clinical and demographic metadata varied by source and participant and was provided uncurated.

The sequencing input was PBMCs or T cells enriched from blood (not recorded which). This receptor was taken from a man aged 35 to 55 who had recovered from COVID-19. The chain uses TRBV7-6 and TRBJ2-3; the junction holds 9 bases that match TRBD2. CDR3 region: CASSLRASGTDTQYF. The nucleotide sequence reads as follows: TGTGCCAGCAGCTTAAGGGCTAGCGGGACTGATACGCAGTATTTT.